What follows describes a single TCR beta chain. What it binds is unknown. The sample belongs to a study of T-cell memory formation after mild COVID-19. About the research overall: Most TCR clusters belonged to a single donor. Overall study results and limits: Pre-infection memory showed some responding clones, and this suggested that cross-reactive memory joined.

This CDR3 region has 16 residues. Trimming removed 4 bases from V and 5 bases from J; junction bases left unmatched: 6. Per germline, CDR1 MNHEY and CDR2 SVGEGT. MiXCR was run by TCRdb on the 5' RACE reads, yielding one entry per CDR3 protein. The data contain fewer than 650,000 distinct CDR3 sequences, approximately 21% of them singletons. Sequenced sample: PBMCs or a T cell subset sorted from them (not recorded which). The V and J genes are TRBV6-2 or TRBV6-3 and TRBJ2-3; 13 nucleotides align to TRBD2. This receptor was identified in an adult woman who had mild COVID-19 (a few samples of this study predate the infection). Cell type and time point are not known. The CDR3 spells CASSLGLAGAKDTQYF. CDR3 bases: TGTGCCAGCAGTTTAGGACTAGCGGGAGCTAAAGATACGCAGTATTTT.